Following are 14 T cell receptor beta chains from one sample sequenced in a study of blood T cell repertoires in COVID-19. Only in-frame clones appear in the TCRdb table, and some are missing; sequencing was by immunoSEQ multiplex PCR. The data show 110,000 or so clones, over 80% seen once. Sequenced sample: peripheral blood. Receptors originate from an older woman with acute or convalescent COVID-19.

V usage is TRBV18 and J usage is TRBJ2-5; perhaps TRBD1 as D (6 bases). Germline V lookup: CDR1 KGHSH, CDR2 LQKENI. V shed 4 bases and J shed 3 bases, with 12 bases lying between them. This CDR3 comprises 14 residues. The CDR3 bases are TGTGCCAGCTCACGGAACCCAGGGGAAGAGACCCAGTACTTC. The encoded protein is CASSRNPGEETQYF.

This rearrangement joins TRBV24-1 to TRBJ2-7; 7 nucleotides line up with TRBD2. The CDR3 runs to 14 residues. Germline CDR1 KGHDR, CDR2 SFDVKD. The V segment lost 4 bases and the J segment 9 bases; nucleotides outside the gene matches: 11. In DNA form, the CDR3 reads TGTGCCACCAGTGACCCTGGGGAGGGGTTCACGCAGTACTTC. It codes for CATSDPGEGFTQYF.

The V gene is TRBV3-1 (or the pseudogene TRBV3-2), the J gene TRBJ2-3; 14 bases agree with TRBD2. Unmatched junction bases numbered 16, after V lost 3 bases and J lost 2 bases. The CDR3 runs 21 residues. CDR1 is LGHDT and CDR2 is YNNKEL in the germline V gene (reference sequence). The CDR3 protein is CASSHAIGLAGGLPITDTQYF. As DNA, the CDR3 is TGTGCCAGCAGCCATGCAATAGGACTAGCGGGAGGCCTACCTATCACAGATACGCAGTATTTT.

The chain joins TRBV4-3 to TRBJ2-3; 7 bases match TRBD1. The CDR3 is made up of 17 amino acids. The V gene's germline CDR1 is LGHNA and CDR2 YSLEER. Trimming at V came to 0 bases and at J to 3 bases, leaving 9 bases not matched to a gene. The CDR3: CASSQDLQGLSTDTQYF. CDR3 bases: TGCGCCAGCAGCCAAGACTTACAGGGGCTAAGTACAGATACGCAGTATTTT.

The genes are TRBV19 and TRBJ2-3; TRBD2 is a possible D gene (5 bases). The ends were cut back, 3 bases at V and 2 bases at J, with 15 bases in the middle. Germline assignment: CDR1 LNHDA and CDR2 SQIVND (reference sequence). The CDR3 has 16 residues. The CDR3 nucleotides read TGTGCCAGTAGTATGCGGGTAGCGCCTTTCACAGATACGCAGTATTTT. Translating gives CASSMRVAPFTDTQYF.

Only a few counts were recorded for this clone. The chain links TRBV4-3 to TRBJ1-2; TRBD1 matches at 7 bases. This CDR3 has 16 amino acids. Trimming cost V 3 bases and J 2 bases; bases outside gene matches: 9. Germline V CDR1 and CDR2: LGHNA, YSLEER. The CDR3 DNA reads TGCGCCAGCAGCCAGGTGCTGGGACAGACAAACTATGGCTACACCTTC. It translates to CASSQVLGQTNYGYTF.

J is TRBJ2-5 and V is TRBV6-5; 8 positions agree with TRBD1. The CDR3 length is 13 residues. J lost 7 bases, V lost 7 bases, and 8 bases had no gene match. Germline V lookup: CDR1 MNHEY, CDR2 SVGAGI. The CDR3 sequence is CASTQGAKGTQYF. CDR3 coding DNA: TGTGCCAGCACCCAGGGGGCCAAGGGGACCCAGTACTTC.

This clone was counted only a few times. The chain is built from TRBV30 and TRBJ1-6, with D perhaps TRBD1 (6 bases). The CDR3 is made up of 15 amino acids. V dropped 3 bases and J dropped 7 bases, with 16 bases sitting between them. The germline CDR1 and CDR2 sequences are GTSNPN and SVGIG (reference sequence). The CDR3 protein is CAWSLEGHQNSPLHF. The CDR3 bases are TGTGCCTGGAGCCTTGAGGGACACCAAAATTCACCCCTCCACTTT.

This clone was counted a single time. CDR3 DNA: TGTGCCAGCAGCTTGGGTTGGGAGTCGAACACTGAAGCTTTCTTT. Amino acids: CASSLGWESNTEAFF. The V gene is TRBV5-5, the J gene TRBJ1-1; D ambiguous. V was shortened by 0 bases and J by 1 base, with 10 bases between the two germline ends. The CDR3 runs 15 residues. Germline CDR1 SGHKS, CDR2 YYEKEE (reference sequence).

The V call is TRBV19, the J call TRBJ2-1, with 10 bases matching TRBD2. The V gene end was trimmed by 10 bases and the J gene end by 10 bases; junction bases not matched to a gene: 19. The CDR3 runs 16 residues. Germline V lookup: CDR1 LNHDA, CDR2 SQIVND (reference sequence). The CDR3 is CATTPRLAGAASEQFF. Here the CDR3 DNA reads TGTGCCACCACACCGAGGCTAGCGGGGGCGGCATCCGAGCAGTTCTTC.

The CDR3 spells CATSDVGQYGYTF. For the CDR3, the DNA is TGTGCCACCAGTGATGTGGGACAGTATGGCTACACCTTC. V is TRBV24-1 and J is TRBJ1-2; 7 positions match TRBD1. J lost 5 bases, V lost 3 bases, and 2 bases had no gene match. Germline V lookup: CDR1 KGHDR, CDR2 SFDVKD. This CDR3 spans 13 amino acids.

This rearrangement joins TRBV6-6 to TRBJ2-1; 10 positions match TRBD2. V shed 5 bases, J shed 15 bases, and the junction held 10 bases outside the gene matches. The CDR3 sequence is 13 residues long. CDR1 is MNHNY, CDR2 SVGAGI, per germline (reference sequence). The CDR3 loop is CASSALLAGEMFF. The DNA for the CDR3 is TGTGCCAGCAGTGCCCTCCTAGCGGGGGAAATGTTCTTC.

This rearrangement joins TRBV18 to TRBJ2-3; 10 nucleotides match TRBD1. This CDR3 region has 16 residues. Trimming removed 5 bases from V and 1 base from J; junction bases left unmatched: 6. CDR1 KGHSH and CDR2 LQKENI come from the germline V gene. CDR3 sequence reads: CASSSYGTGGTDTQYF. CDR3 DNA: TGTGCCAGCTCATCTTACGGGACAGGGGGCACAGATACGCAGTATTTT.

The chain employs TRBV2 and TRBJ1-2; TRBD1 might be the D (6 bases). This CDR3 has 13 amino acids. The ends were cut back, 4 bases at V and 4 bases at J, with 10 bases in the middle. Looked up from germline, CDR1 is SNHLY and CDR2 is FYNNEI. Here the CDR3 DNA reads TGTGCCAGCAGTGGAGACAGGATCTATGGCTACACCTTC. Protein product: CASSGDRIYGYTF.